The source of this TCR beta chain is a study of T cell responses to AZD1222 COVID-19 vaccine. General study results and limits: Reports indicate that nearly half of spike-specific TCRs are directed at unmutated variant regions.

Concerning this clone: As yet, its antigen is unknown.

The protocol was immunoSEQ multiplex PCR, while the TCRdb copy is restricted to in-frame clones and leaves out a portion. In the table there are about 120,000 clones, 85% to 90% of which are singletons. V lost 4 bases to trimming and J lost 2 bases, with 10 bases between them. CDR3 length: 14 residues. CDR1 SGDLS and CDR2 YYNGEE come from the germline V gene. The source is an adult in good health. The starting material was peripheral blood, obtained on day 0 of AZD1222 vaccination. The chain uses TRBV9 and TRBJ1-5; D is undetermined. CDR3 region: CASSTHGGNQPQHF. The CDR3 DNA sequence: TGTGCCAGCAGCACTCACGGGGGCAATCAGCCCCAGCATTTT.